This T cell receptor (beta chain) was found in a study of blood T cell repertoires in COVID-19 (TCRdb year 2020). For the study in its entirety: Samples from collaborators originated in the United States, Italy and Spain and spanned both the acute and convalescent phases of COVID-19. The dataset comprised deeply sampled blood TCRbeta repertoires from subjects exposed to, actively infected with, or recovered from COVID-19. Where available, HLA class I and class II types were obtained from metadata supplied by the sample provider rather than from assay-based typing. The material from the prospective study consisted of cDNA or gDNA derived from T cells, B-cell-depleted T cells, or PBMCs. Sample metadata almost always included a de-identified subject ID, COVID-19 status, age in years and sex. Samples were obtained from the ongoing ImmuneRACE study (first 160 participants) and from over 1,000 subjects provided by 6 global collaborators. A freely available public database, intended as a resource for researchers studying the immune response to SARS-CoV-2, is where the repertoires were released. What the research found in general, with its limitations: How much clinical and demographic metadata was included differed by source and by participant, and the metadata was provided uncurated.

The immunoSEQ Assay, a bias-controlled multiplex PCR, was used to amplify TCRbeta CDR3 regions from genomic DNA. In the original analysis: Nucleated cell counts per sample were estimated from amplification of reference gene primers within the assay. To quantify the absolute abundance of each unique TCRbeta CDR3 rearrangement, sequence reads were collapsed and filtered. Productive Simpson clonality was computed per sample as the square root of Simpson's diversity index over productive rearrangements. Here the immuneACCESS table is served through TCRdb, limited to in-frame sequences with V and J called. Missing clones are a known gap in these copies; in checked studies unresolved V genes cover under half, and the rest lacks a known reason. The DNA gave D and trimming, while V, J and clone size come from that table. This sample holds some 60,000 clones; 75% to 85% were observed only once. The ten largest clones take up around 16% of the sample.

This clone has just a few counts. What antigen it recognizes has not been identified. No quality values exist for individual bases; no much larger clone is one base distant. Each collaborating institution followed its own protocols to collect whole blood in K2EDTA tubes. For TCRbeta analysis, collaborators shipped samples in one of three forms: frozen whole blood, isolated PBMCs, or DNA extracted from either of those sample types. The CDR3 goes from the cysteine to the phenylalanine over 13 residues. Kept here is only the CDR3 DNA, which spans 39 bases and is read in frame from base 1. V lost 2 bases and J lost 5 bases; the stretch between them is 9 bases long.

Material: peripheral blood. This clonotype was sampled from a human donor in a cohort sampled during active COVID-19. In this chain, TRBV12-3 or TRBV12-4 is recombined with TRBJ1-2, with the D segment identity uncertain. The sequence in DNA is TGTGCCAGCAGTTTAAGGCGGAATTATGGCTACACCTTC. Its translation reads: CASSLRRNYGYTF.